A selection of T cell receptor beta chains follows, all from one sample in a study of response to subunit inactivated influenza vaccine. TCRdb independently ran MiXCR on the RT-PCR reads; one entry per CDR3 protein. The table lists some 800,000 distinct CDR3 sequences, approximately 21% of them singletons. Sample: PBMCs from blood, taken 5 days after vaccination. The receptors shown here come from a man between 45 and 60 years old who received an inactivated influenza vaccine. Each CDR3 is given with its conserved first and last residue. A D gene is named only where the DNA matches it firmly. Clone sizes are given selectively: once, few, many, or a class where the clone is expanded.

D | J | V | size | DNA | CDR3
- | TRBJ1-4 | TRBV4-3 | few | TGCGCCAGCAGCCAAGGGCCGGTGGCTGGGAATGAAAAACTGTTTTTT | CASSQGPVAGNEKLFF
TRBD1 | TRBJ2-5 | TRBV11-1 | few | TGTGCCAGCAGCCACCGTCCCGGGACAGGGGGCACGGCGAAGACCCAGTACTTC | CASSHRPGTGGTAKTQYF
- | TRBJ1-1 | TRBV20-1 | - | TGCAGTGCTGGTGCCCGGAACACTGAAGCTTTCTTT | CSAGARNTEAFF
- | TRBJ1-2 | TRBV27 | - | TGTGCCAGCAGTTTATCGACAGGCCCCGTTCACTATGGCTACACCTTC | CASSLSTGPVHYGYTF
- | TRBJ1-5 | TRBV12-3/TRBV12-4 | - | TGTGCCAGCAGTTGGTTCGGGCAGCCCCAGCATTTT | CASSWFGQPQHF
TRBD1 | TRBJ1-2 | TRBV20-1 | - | TGCAGTGCTAGAGTGGACAGGGAACGCTATGGCTACACCTTC | CSARVDRERYGYTF
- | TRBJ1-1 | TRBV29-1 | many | TGCAGCGCCCTGCTAGGGCAGTCCTGGGAGGGGACTGAAGCTTTCTTT | CSALLGQSWEGTEAFF
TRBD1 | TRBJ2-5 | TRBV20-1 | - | TGCAGTGGGGACAGGGCCCAAGAGACCCAGTACTTC | CSGDRAQETQYF
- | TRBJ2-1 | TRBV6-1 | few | TGTGCCAGCAGTGAACGGGTCTGGGGGCTGAGCGATGAGCAGTTCTTC | CASSERVWGLSDEQFF
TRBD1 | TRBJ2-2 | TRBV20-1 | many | TGCAGTGCCCCGAGGACAGGGATGGACACCGGGGAGCTGTTTTTT | CSAPRTGMDTGELFF
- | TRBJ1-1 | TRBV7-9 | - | TGTGCCAGCAGCTTAGCGCACGGGGGCACTGAAGCTTTCTTT | CASSLAHGGTEAFF
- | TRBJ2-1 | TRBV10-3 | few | TGTGCCATCAGTGAAGCGGTCTCCTACAATGAGCAGTTCTTC | CAISEAVSYNEQFF
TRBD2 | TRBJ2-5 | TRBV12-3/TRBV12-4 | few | TGTGCCAGCAGTTTAAGCTCGGCGGGGGGCCGAGAGACCCAGTACTTC | CASSLSSAGGRETQYF
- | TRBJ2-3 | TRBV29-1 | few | TGCAGCGTACATCAGGGTGCAGATACGCAGTATTTT | CSVHQGADTQYF
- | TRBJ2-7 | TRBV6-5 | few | TGTGCCAGCAGTTACGACCGGGTCAGGGTCTCCTACGAGCAGTACTTC | CASSYDRVRVSYEQYF
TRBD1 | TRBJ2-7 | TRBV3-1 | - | TGTGCCAGCTGCCGGGACAGCGATCCAGGGTACGAGCAGTACTTC | CASCRDSDPGYEQYF
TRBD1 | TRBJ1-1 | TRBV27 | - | TGTGCCAGCAGGCCGGGGGGGACAGGGTACACTGAAGCTTTCTTT | CASRPGGTGYTEAFF
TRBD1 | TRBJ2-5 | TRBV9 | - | TGTGCCAGCGGACCGTTTTTGGGACAGCAAGAGACCCAGTACTTC | CASGPFLGQQETQYF
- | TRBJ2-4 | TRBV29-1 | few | TGCAGCGTTGGGCTTTCCCTGGGAGCCAAAAACATTCAGTACTTC | CSVGLSLGAKNIQYF
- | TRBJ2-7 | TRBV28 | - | TGTGCCAGCAGTCCCCCCAATCTGTCTGGGGCCTGCCTCTTC | CASSPPNLSGACLF
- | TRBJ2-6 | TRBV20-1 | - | TGCAGTGCTAGAGATTTGACCAACGTCCTGACTTTC | CSARDLTNVLTF
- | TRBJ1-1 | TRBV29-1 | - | TGCAGCGTTGAAGACGCGAACACTGAAGCTTTCTTT | CSVEDANTEAFF
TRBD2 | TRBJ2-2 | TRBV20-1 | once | TGCAGTGGATTAGCGGGGGGGAGCACCGGGGAGCTGTTTTTT | CSGLAGGSTGELFF
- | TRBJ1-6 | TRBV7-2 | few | TGTGCCAGCAGCTTAGCGCGTCAGGGTTCACCCCTCCACTTT | CASSLARQGSPLHF
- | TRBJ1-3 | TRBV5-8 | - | TGTGCCAGCAGCCCGGACGGGAACTCTGGAAACACCATATATTTT | CASSPDGNSGNTIYF
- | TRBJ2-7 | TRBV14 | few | TGTGCCAGCAGCCAGGGCAGGGTCTACGAGCAGTACTTC | CASSQGRVYEQYF
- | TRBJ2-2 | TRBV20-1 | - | TGCAGTGCTAGGGGCCAGGGGATGACCGGGGAGCTGTTTTTT | CSARGQGMTGELFF
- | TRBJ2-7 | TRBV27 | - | TGTGCCAGCAGTTTATCGATGGGCACAGGAGGGTACGAGCAGTACTTC | CASSLSMGTGGYEQYF
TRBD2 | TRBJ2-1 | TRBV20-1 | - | TGCAGTGAACTTAGCGGGGCGGGGAATGAGCAGTTCTTC | CSELSGAGNEQFF